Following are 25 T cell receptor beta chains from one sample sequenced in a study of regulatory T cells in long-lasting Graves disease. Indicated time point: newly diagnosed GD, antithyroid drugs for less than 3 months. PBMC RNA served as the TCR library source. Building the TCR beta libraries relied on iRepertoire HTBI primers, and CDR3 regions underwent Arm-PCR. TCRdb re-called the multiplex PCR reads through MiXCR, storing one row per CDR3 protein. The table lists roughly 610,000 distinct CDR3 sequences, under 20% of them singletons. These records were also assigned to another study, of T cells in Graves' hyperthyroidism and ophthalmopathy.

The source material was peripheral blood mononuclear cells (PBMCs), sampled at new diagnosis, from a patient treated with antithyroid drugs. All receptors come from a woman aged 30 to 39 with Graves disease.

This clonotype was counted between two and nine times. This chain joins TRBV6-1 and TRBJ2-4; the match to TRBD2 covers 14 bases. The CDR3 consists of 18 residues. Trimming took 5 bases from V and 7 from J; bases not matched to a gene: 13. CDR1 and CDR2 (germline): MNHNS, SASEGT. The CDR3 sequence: CASSKVPGLAGEWNIQYF. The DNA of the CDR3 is TGTGCCAGCAGTAAAGTCCCGGGACTAGCGGGAGAGTGGAACATTCAGTACTTC.

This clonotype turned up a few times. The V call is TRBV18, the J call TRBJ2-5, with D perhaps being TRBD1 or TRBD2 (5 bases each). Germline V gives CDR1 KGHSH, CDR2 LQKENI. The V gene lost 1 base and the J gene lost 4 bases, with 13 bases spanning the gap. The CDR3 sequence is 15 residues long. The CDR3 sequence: CASSPLRGVGETQYF. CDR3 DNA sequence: TGTGCCAGCTCACCACTCCGGGGCGTCGGAGAGACCCAGTACTTC.

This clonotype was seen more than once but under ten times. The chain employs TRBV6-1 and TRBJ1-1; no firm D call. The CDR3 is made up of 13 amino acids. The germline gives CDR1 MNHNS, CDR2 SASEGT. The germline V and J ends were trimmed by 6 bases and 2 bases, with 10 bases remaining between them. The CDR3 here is CASSIKDNTEAFF. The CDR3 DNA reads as TGTGCCAGCAGCATAAAGGATAACACTGAAGCTTTCTTT.

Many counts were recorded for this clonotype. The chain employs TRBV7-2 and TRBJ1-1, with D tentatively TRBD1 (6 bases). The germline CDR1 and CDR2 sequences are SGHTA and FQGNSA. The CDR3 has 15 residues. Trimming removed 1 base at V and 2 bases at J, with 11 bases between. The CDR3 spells CASSLDGGHNTEAFF. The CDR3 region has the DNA TGTGCCAGCAGCTTAGATGGGGGGCATAACACTGAAGCTTTCTTT.

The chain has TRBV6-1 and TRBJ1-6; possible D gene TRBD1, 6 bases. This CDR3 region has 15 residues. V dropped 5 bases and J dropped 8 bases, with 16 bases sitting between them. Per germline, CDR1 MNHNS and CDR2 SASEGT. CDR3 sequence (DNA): TGTGCCAGCAGTATTGTAGGTCCAGGGGATTCACCCCTCCACTTT. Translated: CASSIVGPGDSPLHF.

The CDR3 loop is CAIRTGTGGSEQYF. In DNA, the CDR3 is TGTGCCATCAGGACCGGGACAGGGGGGTCCGAGCAGTACTTC. The chain recombines TRBV2 with TRBJ2-7; TRBD1 matches at 11 bases. The CDR3 totals 14 residues. V shed 10 bases, J shed 6 bases, and the junction held 11 bases outside the gene matches. In germline, CDR1 is SNHLY, CDR2 FYNNEI.

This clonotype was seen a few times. The CDR3 DNA sequence: TGTGCCTGTAAGGGTTCTAGCACAGATACGCAGTATTTT. It encodes CACKGSSTDTQYF. This chain uses TRBV30 with TRBJ2-3; D not certain. The V gene's germline CDR1 is GTSNPN and CDR2 SVGIG (reference sequence). The CDR3 runs to 13 residues. Between the trimmed V and J ends, which lost 6 bases and 0 bases, there was a span of 10 bases.

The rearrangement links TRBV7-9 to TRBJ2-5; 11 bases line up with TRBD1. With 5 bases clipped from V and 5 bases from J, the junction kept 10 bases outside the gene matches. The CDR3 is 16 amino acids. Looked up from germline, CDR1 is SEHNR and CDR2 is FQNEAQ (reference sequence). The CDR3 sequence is CASSPTGQGAGETQYF. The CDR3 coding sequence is TGTGCCAGCAGCCCGACTGGACAGGGGGCGGGGGAGACCCAGTACTTC.

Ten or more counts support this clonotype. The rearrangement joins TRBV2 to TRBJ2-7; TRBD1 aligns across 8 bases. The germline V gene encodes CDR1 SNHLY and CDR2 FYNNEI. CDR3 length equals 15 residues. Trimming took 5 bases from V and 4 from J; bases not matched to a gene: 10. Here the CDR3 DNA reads TGTGCCAGCAGTCGAGGGGGGACAGGAACTTACGAGCAGTACTTC. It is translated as CASSRGGTGTYEQYF.

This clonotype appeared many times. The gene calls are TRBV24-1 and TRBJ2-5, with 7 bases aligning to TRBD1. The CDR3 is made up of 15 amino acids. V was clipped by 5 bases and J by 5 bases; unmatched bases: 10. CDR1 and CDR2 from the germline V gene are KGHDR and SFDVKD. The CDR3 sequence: CATSAAQGNRETQYF. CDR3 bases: TGTGCCACCAGTGCAGCACAGGGGAATAGGGAGACCCAGTACTTC.

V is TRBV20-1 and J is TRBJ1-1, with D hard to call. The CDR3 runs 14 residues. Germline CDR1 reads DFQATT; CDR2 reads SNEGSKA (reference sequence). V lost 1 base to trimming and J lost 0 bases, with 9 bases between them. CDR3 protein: CSARVRRMNTEAFF. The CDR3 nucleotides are TGCAGTGCTAGAGTAAGACGGATGAACACTGAAGCTTTCTTT.

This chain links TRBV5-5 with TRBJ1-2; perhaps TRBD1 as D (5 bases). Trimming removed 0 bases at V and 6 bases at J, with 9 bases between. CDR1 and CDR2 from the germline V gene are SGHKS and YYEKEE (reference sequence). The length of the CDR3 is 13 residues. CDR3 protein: CASSLEGHHGYTF. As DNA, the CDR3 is TGTGCCAGCAGCTTGGAGGGGCACCATGGCTACACCTTC.

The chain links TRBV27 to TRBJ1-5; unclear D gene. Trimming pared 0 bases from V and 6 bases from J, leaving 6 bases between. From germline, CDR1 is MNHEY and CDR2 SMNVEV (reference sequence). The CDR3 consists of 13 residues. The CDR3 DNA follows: TGTGCCAGCAGTTTATCGTGGCGTCAGCCCCAGCATTTT. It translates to CASSLSWRQPQHF.

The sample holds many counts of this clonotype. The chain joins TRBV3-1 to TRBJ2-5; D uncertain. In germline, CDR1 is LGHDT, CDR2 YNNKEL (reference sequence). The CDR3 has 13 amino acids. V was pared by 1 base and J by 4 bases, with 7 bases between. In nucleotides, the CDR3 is TGTGCCAGCAGCCAAGGGTTGCGAGAGACCCAGTACTTC. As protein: CASSQGLRETQYF.

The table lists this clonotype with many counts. CDR3 nucleotide sequence: TGTGCCAGCAGCCCGGGTGGAAACTATGGCTACACCTTC. Its protein product is CASSPGGNYGYTF. The V call is TRBV18, the J call TRBJ1-2; D remains unclear. The CDR3 loop spans 13 amino acids. Trimming took off 8 bases at V and 2 bases at J, with 12 bases between the two ends. Per the germline V gene, CDR1 is KGHSH and CDR2 is LQKENI.

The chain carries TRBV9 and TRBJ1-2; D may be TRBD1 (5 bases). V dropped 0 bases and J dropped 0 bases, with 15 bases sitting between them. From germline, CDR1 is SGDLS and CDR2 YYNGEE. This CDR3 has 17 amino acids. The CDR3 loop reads CASSVGGWDGPNYGYTF. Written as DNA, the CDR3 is TGTGCCAGCAGCGTAGGAGGATGGGACGGTCCTAACTATGGCTACACCTTC.

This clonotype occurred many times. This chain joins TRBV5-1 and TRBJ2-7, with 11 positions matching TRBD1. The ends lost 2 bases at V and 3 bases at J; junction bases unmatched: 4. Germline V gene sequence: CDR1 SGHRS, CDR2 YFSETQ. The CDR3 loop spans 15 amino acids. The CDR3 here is CASSFTGTGGYEQYF. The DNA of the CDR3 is TGCGCCAGCAGCTTTACCGGGACAGGGGGCTACGAGCAGTACTTC.

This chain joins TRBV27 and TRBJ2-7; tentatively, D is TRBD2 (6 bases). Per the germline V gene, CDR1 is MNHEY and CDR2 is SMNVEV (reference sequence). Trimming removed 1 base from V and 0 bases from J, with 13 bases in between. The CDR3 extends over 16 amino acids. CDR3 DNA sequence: TGTGCCAGCAGTTTATACGGGGGTCTTCCCTCCTACGAGCAGTACTTC. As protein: CASSLYGGLPSYEQYF.

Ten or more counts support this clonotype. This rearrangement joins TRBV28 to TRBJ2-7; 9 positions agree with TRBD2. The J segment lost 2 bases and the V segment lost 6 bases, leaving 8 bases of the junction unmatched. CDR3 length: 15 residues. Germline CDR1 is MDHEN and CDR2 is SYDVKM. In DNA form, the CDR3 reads TGTGCCAGCAGCTCCACTAGCGGGCTGACCTACGAGCAGTACTTC. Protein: CASSSTSGLTYEQYF.

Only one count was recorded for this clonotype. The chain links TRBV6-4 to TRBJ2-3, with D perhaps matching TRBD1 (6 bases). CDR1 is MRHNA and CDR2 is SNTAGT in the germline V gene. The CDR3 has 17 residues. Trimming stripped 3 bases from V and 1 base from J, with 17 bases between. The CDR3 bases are TGTGCCAGCAGTGAAGGCGAGGCGGACAGAGGCACAGATACGCAGTATTTT. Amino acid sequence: CASSEGEADRGTDTQYF.

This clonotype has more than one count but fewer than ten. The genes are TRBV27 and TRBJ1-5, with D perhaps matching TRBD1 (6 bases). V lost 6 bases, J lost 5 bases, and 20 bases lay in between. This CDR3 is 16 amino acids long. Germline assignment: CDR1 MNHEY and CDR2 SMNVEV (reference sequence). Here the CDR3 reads CASSQGPGRGDQPQHF. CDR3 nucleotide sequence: TGTGCCAGCAGCCAGGGGCCCGGCAGGGGCGATCAGCCCCAGCATTTT.

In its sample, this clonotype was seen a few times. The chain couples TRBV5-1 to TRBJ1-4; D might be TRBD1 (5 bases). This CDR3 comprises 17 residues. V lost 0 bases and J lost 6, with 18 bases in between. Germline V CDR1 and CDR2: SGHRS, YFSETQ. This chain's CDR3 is CASSLGGAIGEDEKLFF. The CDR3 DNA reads TGCGCCAGCAGCTTGGGAGGGGCGATCGGGGAGGATGAAAAACTGTTTTTT.

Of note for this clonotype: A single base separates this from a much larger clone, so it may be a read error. The CDR3 nucleotides read TGCAGCGTTGCGGGAACCGCTAGCACAGATACGCAGTATTTT. Translated: CSVAGTASTDTQYF. The chain joins TRBV29-1 to TRBJ2-3; D is possibly TRBD2 (5 bases). This CDR3 has 14 amino acids. Germline loops: CDR1 SQVTM, CDR2 ANQGSEA. The V gene lost 4 bases and the J gene lost 0 bases, with 11 bases spanning the gap.

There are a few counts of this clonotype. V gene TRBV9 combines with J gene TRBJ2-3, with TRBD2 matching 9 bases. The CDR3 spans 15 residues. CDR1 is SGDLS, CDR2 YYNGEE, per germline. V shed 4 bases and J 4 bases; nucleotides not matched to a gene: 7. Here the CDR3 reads CASSIASGNADTQYF. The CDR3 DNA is TGTGCCAGCAGCATAGCTAGCGGGAACGCAGATACGCAGTATTTT.

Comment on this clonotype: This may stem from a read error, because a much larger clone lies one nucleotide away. The CDR3, as DNA: TGTGCCAGCAGTCAGTGGACAGATACGCAGCATTTT. Its protein product is CASSQWTDTQHF. The chain uses TRBV3-1 and TRBJ2-3, with D possibly matching TRBD1 (6 bases). The assigned J gene may be wrong: the sequence end matches TRBJ1-5 better. CDR1 is LGHDT and CDR2 is YNNKEL in the germline V gene (reference sequence). This CDR3 has 12 residues.